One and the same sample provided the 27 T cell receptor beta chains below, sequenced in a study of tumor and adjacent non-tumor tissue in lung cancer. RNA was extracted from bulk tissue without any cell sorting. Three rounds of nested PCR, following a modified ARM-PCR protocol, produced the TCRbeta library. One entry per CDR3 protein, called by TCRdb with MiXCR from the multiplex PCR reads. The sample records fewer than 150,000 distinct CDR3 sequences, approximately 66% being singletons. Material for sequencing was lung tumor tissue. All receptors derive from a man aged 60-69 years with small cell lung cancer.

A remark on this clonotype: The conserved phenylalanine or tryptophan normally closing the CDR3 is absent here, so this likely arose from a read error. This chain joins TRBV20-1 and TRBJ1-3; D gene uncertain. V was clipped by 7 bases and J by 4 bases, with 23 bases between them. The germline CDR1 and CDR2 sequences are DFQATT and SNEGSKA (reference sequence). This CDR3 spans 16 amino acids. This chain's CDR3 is CSDRTKWPLGGNTIYS. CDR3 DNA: TGCAGTGACCGAACTAAGTGGCCTCTTGGCGGAAACACCATATATTCT.

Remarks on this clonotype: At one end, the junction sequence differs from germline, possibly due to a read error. CDR3 sequence reads: CVSTGRPPTQAFVTNEQFF. For the CDR3, the DNA is TGTGTCAGCACCGGTAGACCCCCGACTCAGGCTTTCGTAACAAATGAGCAGTTCTTC. This chain joins TRBV12-3 or TRBV12-4 and TRBJ2-1; no reliable D call. The CDR3 runs 19 residues.

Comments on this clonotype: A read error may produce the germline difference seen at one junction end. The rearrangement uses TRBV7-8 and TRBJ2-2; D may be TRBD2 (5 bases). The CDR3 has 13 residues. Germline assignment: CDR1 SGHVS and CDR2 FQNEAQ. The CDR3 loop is CVSSNPWTGELFF. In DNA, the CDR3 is TGTGTCAGCAGCAACCCGTGGACCGGGGAGCTCTTTTTT.

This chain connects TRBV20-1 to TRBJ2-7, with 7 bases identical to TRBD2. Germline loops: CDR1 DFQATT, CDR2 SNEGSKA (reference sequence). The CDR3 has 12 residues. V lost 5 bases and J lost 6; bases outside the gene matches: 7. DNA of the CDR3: TGCAGTGCTCGGGGGAGGGGCAGCGAGCAGTACTTC. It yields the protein CSARGRGSEQYF.

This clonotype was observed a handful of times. CDR3 DNA: TGCGCCAGCAGCTTAGACTCTTATCAGCCCCAGCATTTT. Translating it yields CASSLDSYQPQHF. The chain links TRBV5-1 to TRBJ1-5; D gene unclear. Trimming removed 2 bases at V and 5 bases at J, with 8 bases between. This CDR3 comprises 13 residues. Germline CDR1 is SGHRS and CDR2 is YFSETQ.

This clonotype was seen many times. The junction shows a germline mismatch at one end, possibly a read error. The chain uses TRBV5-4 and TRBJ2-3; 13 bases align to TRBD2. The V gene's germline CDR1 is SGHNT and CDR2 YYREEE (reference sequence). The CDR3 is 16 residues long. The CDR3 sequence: CASSGRTSGSRDTQYF. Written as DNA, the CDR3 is TGTGCCAGCAGCGGAAGGACTAGCGGGAGCAGAGATACGCAGTATTTT.

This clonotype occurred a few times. CDR3 coding DNA: TGTGCCAGCACTGTCGCGACAAATAGCAATCAGCCCCAGCATTTT. Encoded protein: CASTVATNSNQPQHF. The gene calls are TRBV6-1 and TRBJ1-5; D is uncertain. V dropped 7 bases and J dropped 0 bases, with 13 bases sitting between them. Germline V gene lookup returns CDR1 MNHNS and CDR2 SASEGT. The CDR3 is made up of 15 amino acids.

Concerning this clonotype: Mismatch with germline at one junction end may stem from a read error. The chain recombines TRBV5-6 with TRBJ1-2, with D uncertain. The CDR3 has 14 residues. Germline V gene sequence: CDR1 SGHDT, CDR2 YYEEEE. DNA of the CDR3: TGTGCCAGCAGCTCCGGACCGATGACCAGCGGCGACATCTTC. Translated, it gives CASSSGPMTSGDIF. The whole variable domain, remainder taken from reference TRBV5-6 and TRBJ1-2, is DAGVTQSPTHLIKTRGQQVTLRCSPKSGHDTVSWYQQALGQGPQFIFQYYEEEERQRGNFPDRFSGHQFPNYSSELNVNALLLGDSALYLCASSSGPMTSGDIFGSGTRLTVV.

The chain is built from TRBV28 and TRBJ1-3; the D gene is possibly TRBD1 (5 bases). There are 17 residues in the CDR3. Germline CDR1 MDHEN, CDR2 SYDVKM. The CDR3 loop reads CGNRSAGTVDSGNTIYF. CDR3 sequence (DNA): TGTGGCAACAGATCCGCCGGGACGGTGGATTCTGGAAACACCATATATTTT.

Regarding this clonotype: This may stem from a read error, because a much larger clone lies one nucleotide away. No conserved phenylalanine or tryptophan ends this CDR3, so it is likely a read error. CDR3 region: CASSYSTGFETQYL. Here the CDR3 DNA reads TGTGCCAGCAGCTACTCCACAGGGTTCGAGACCCAGTACTTA. The chain employs TRBV7-9 and TRBJ2-5; tentative D call: TRBD1 (6 bases). Trimming left V 4 bases short and J 5 bases short, with 14 bases between. Germline V lookup: CDR1 SEHNR, CDR2 FQNEAQ (reference sequence). The CDR3 extends over 14 amino acids.

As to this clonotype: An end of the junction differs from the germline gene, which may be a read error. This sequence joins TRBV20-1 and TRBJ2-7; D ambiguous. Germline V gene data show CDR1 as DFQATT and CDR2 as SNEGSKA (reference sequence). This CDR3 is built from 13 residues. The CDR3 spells CSAYIGSSYEQYF. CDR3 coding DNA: TGTAGTGCATATATCGGTAGCTCCTACGAGCAGTACTTC.

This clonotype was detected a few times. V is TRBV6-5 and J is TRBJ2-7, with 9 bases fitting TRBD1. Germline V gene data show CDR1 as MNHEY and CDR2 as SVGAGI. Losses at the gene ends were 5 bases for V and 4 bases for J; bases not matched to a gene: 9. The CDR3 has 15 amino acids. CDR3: CASSQTGGAEYEQYF. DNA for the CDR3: TGTGCCAGCAGTCAAACAGGGGGCGCGGAGTACGAGCAGTACTTC.

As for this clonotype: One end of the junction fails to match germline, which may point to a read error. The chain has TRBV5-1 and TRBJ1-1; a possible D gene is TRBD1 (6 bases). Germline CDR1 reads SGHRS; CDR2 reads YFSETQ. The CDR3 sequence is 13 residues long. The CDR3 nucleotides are TGCGCCAGCAGCTCAGACAGGTTCACTGTAGCTTTCTTT. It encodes CASSSDRFTVAFF.

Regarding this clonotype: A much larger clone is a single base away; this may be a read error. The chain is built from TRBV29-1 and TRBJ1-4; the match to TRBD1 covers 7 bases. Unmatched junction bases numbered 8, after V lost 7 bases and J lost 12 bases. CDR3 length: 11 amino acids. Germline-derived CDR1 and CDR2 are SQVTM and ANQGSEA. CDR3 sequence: CSGGTAEELFF. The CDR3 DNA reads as TGCAGCGGAGGGACAGCAGAAGAACTGTTTTTT.

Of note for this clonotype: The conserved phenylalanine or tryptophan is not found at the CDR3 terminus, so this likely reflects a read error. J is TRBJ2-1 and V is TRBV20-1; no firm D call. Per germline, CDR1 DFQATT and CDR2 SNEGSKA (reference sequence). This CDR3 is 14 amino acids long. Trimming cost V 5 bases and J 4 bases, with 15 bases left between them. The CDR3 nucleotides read TGCAGTGCTGGCATACCGGAAGCATACAATGAGCAGTTCCTC. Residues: CSAGIPEAYNEQFL.

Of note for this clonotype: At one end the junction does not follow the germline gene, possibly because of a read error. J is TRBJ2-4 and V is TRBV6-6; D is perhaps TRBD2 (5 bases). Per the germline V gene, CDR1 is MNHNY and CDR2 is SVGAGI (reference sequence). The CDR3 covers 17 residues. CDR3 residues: CASSGVQRAFSSYTQYF. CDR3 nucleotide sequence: TGTGCTAGCAGTGGGGTACAGAGGGCTTTTAGTTCATACACTCAGTACTTC.

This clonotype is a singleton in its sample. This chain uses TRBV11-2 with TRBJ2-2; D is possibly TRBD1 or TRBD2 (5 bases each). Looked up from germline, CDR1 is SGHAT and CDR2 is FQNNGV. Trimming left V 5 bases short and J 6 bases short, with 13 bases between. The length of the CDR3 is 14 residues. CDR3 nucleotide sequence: TGTGCCAGCAGCCAAGTGTGGGGACCCGGGGAGCTGTTTTTT. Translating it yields CASSQVWGPGELFF.

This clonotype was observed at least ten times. DNA for the CDR3: TGTGCCAGCAGCTCACCGGGACAGGGGCGGGGAAACACCATATATTTT. As protein: CASSSPGQGRGNTIYF. The J gene is TRBJ1-3, the V gene TRBV11-2; TRBD1 agrees at 10 bases. This CDR3 is 16 amino acids long. V was pared by 4 bases and J by 4 bases, with 7 bases of the junction left unmatched. Germline-derived CDR1 and CDR2 are SGHAT and FQNNGV. Full variable domain (missing parts from reference TRBV11-2 and TRBJ1-3): EAGVAQSPRYKIIEKRQSVAFWCNPISGHATLYWYQQILGQGPKLLIQFQNNGVVDDSQLPKDRFSAERLKGVDSTLKIQPAKLEDSAVYLCASSSPGQGRGNTIYFGEGSWLTVV.

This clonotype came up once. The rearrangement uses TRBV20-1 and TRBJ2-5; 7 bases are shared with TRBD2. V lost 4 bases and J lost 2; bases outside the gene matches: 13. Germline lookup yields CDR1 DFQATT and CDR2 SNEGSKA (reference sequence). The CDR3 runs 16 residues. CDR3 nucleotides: TGCAGTGCTATTTCGTGGGAGGGCGACCGACAAGAGACCCAGTACTTC. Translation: CSAISWEGDRQETQYF.

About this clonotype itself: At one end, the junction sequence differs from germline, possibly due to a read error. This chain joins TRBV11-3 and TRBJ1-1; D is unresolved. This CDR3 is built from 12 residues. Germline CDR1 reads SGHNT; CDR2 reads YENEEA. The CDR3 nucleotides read TGTACCAGCAGCTTAGACGGAGTCGAATCTTTCTTT. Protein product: CTSSLDGVESFF.

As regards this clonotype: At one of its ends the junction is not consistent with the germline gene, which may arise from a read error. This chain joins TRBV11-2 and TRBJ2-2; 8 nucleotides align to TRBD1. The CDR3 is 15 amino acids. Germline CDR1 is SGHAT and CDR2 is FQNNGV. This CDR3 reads CASSLWTGNNGKLFF. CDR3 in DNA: TGTGCCAGCAGCCTATGGACAGGGAACAACGGGAAGCTGTTTTTT.

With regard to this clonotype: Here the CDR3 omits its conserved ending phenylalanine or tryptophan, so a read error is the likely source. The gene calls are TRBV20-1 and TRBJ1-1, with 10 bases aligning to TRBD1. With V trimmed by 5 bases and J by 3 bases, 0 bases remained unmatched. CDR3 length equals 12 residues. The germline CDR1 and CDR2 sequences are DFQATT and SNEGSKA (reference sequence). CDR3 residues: CSAGQGDTEAFI. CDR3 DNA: TGCAGTGCTGGACAGGGGGACACTGAAGCTTTCATT.

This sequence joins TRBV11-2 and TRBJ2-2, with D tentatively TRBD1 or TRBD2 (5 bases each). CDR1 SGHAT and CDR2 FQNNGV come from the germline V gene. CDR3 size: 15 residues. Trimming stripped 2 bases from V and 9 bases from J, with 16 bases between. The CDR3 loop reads CASSLTPGPVRELFF. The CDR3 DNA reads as TGTGCCAGCAGCTTAACGCCGGGGCCTGTCAGGGAGCTGTTTTTT. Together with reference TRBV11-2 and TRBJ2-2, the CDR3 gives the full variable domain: EAGVAQSPRYKIIEKRQSVAFWCNPISGHATLYWYQQILGQGPKLLIQFQNNGVVDDSQLPKDRFSAERLKGVDSTLKIQPAKLEDSAVYLCASSLTPGPVRELFFGEGSRLTVL.

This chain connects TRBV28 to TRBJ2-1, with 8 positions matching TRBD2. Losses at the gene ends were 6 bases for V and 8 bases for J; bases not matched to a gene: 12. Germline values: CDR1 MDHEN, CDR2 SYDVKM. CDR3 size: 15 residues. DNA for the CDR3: TGTGCCAGCAGCCACCCGGGACTAGGGGTTGATGAGCAGTTCTTC. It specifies CASSHPGLGVDEQFF.

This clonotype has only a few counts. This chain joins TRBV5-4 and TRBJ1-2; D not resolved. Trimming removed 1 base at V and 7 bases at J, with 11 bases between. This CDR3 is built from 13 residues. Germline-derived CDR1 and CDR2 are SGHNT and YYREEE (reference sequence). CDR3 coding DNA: TGTGCCAGCAGCTTGCCAGGAATTGTTGGCTACACCTTC. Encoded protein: CASSLPGIVGYTF. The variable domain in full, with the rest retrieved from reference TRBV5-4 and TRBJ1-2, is ETGVTQSPTHLIKTRGQQVTLRCSSQSGHNTVSWYQQALGQGPQFIFQYYREEENGRGNFPPRFSGLQFPNYSSELNVNALELDDSALYLCASSLPGIVGYTFGSGTRLTVV.

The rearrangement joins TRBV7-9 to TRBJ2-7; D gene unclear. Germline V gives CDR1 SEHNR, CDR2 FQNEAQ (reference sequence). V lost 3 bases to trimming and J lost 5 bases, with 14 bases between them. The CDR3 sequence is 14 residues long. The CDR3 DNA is TGTGCCAGCAGCTTTACGTTCGAGCCTCACGAGCAGTACTTC. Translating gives CASSFTFEPHEQYF.

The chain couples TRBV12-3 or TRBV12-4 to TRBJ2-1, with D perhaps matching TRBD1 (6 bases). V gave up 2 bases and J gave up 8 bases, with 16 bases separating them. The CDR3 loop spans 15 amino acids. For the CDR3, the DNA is TGTGCCAGCAGTTTAATAGGGACAAATTGGCATGAGCAGTTCTTC. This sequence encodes CASSLIGTNWHEQFF.